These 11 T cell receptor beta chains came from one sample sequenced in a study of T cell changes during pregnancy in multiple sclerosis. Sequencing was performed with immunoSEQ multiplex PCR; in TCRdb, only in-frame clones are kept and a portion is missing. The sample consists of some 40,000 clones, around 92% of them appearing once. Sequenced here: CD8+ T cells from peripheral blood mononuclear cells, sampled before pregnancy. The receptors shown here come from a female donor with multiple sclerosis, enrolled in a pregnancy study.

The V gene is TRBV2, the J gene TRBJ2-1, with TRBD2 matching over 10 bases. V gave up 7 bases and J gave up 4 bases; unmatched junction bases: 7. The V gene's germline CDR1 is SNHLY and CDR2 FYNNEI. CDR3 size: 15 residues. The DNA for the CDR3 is TGTGCCAGCAATACCTGGACTAGCGGATACAATGAGCAGTTCTTC. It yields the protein CASNTWTSGYNEQFF. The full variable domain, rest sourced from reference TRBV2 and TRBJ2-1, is EPEVTQTPSHQVTQMGQEVILRCVPISNHLYFYWYRQILGQKVEFLVSFYNNEISEKSEIFDDQFSVERPDGSNFTLKIRSTKLEDSAMYFCASNTWTSGYNEQFFGPGTRLTVL.

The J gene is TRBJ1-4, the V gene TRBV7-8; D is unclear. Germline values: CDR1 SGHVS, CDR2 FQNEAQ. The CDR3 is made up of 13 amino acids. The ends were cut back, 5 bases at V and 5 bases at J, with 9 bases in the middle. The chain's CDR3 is CASSLGVNEKLFF. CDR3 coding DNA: TGTGCCAGCAGCCTCGGAGTAAATGAAAAACTGTTTTTT.

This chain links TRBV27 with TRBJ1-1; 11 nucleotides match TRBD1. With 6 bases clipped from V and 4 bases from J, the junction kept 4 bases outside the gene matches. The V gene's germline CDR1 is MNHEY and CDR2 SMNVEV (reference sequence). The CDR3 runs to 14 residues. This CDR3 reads CASSPGTGGTEAFF. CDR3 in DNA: TGTGCCAGCAGCCCCGGGACAGGGGGCACTGAAGCTTTCTTT.

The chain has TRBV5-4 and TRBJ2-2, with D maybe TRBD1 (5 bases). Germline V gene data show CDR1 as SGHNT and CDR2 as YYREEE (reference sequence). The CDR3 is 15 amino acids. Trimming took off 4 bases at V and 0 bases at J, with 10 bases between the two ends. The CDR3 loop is CASSPRQTNTGELFF. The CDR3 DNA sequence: TGTGCCAGCAGCCCCCGACAGACGAACACCGGGGAGCTGTTTTTT.

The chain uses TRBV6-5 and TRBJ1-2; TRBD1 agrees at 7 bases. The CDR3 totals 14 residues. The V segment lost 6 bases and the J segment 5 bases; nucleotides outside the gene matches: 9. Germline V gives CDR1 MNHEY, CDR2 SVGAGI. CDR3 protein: CASSADRVSYGYTF. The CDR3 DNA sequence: TGTGCCAGCAGCGCCGACAGGGTTAGTTATGGCTACACCTTC.

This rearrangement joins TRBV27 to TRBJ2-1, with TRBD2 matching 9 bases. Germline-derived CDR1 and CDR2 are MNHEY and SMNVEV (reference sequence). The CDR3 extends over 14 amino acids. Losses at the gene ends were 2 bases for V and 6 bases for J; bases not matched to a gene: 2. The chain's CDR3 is CASSLGLASNEQFF. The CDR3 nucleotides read TGTGCCAGCAGTTTAGGACTAGCGAGCAATGAGCAGTTCTTC.

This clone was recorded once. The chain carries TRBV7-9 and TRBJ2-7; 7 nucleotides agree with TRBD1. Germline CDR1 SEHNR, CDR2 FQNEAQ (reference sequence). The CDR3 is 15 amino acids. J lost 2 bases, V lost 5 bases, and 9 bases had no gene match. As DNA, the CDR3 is TGTGCCAGCAGCCCCCTGACAGGGTTTCCCTACGAGCAGTACTTC. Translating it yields CASSPLTGFPYEQYF.

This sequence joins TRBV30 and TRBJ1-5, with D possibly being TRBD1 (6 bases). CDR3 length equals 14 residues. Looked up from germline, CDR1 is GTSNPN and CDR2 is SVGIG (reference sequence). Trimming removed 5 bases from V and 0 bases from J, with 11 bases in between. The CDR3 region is CAWSPGHSNQPQHF. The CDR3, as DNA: TGTGCCTGGTCCCCGGGACATAGCAATCAGCCCCAGCATTTT.

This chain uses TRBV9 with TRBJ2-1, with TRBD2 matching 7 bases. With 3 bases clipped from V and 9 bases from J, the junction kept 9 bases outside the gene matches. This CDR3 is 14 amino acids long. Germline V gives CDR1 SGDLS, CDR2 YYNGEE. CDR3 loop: CASSGGRVPLEQFF. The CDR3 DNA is TGTGCCAGCAGCGGTGGGAGGGTACCCCTTGAGCAGTTCTTC.

CDR3 region: CASSSTRTTGNYGYTF. CDR3 DNA sequence: TGCGCCAGCAGCTCGACCCGAACGACAGGGAACTATGGCTACACCTTC. The chain employs TRBV5-1 and TRBJ1-2; 7 bases line up with TRBD1. The CDR3 is made up of 16 amino acids. Trimming at V came to 3 bases and at J to 2 bases, leaving 10 bases not matched to a gene. CDR1 and CDR2 from the germline V gene are SGHRS and YFSETQ.

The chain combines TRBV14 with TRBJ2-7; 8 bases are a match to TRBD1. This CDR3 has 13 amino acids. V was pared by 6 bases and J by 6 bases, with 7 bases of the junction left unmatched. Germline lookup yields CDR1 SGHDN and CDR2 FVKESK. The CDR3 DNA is TGTGCCAGCAGTCGGACAGGGAGAGGCGAGCAGTACTTC. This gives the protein CASSRTGRGEQYF. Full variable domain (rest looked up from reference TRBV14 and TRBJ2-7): EAGVTQFPSHSVIEKGQTVTLRCDPISGHDNLYWYRRVMGKEIKFLLHFVKESKQDESGMPNNRFLAERTGGTYSTLKVQPAELEDSGVYFCASSRTGRGEQYFGPGTRLTVT.